This TCR beta chain was sequenced in a study of metastatic and nonmetastatic thyroid tumors. Study-wide context: Where malignant and benign thyroid patients were concerned, repertoires were compared across blood and tumor or nodule tissue.

This clone occurred many times. Its antigen is as yet unknown. Authors' data handling: A classifier for distant metastasis in papillary thyroid cancer was constructed using CDR3 differences observed across clinicopathological groups. TCRdb re-called clones from the PCR reads using MiXCR. These V and J calls derive from TCRdb rather than the authors' analysis. The sample comprises about 93,000 clones, 8.6% of which are singletons, and more than 8% rests with the top ten. Germline V gene sequence: CDR1 MNHNS, CDR2 SASEGT. This CDR3 contains 15 residues. With 6 bases clipped from V and 5 bases from J, the junction kept 7 bases outside the gene matches. Overall study results and limits: In blood and tumor, TCR beta diversity was reportedly significantly higher in malignant thyroid tumors than in benign nodules.

No patient received treatment before thyroid surgery. This sequence joins TRBV6-1 and TRBJ2-2, with 9 bases that match TRBD1. The sequenced sample was blood. The receptor comes from a female donor with papillary thyroid cancer or a benign thyroid nodule (not recorded which). Some clones in this sample may be carry-over from other donors' samples. This CDR3 is CASRSGTGRTGELFF. CDR3 bases: TGTGCCAGCAGATCAGGGACAGGGAGGACCGGGGAGCTGTTTTTT.